Listed below are T cell receptor beta chains from one sample, sequenced in a study of PD-1 blockade in classical Hodgkin lymphoma. TCRdb's copy holds only in-frame clones and misses some; the assay was immunoSEQ multiplex PCR. The sample records 20,000 to 25,000 clones, approximately 74% being singletons. The sample in question was peripheral blood mononuclear cells (PBMCs), obtained at baseline. The receptors stem from a human donor with classical Hodgkin lymphoma. Each CDR3 is given with its conserved first and last residue. The D gene is left open where the match is weak. Clone size is stated in some rows and not others, as once, few, many or a class when expanded.

TRBJ2-1,-,TRBV6-5,-,CASTKRGSYNEQFF,TGTGCCAGCACTAAGAGGGGCTCCTACAATGAGCAGTTCTTC
TRBJ2-5,-,TRBV6-5,-,CASSHQETQYF,TGTGCCAGCAGTCACCAAGAGACCCAGTACTTC
TRBJ1-5,-,TRBV6-8,-,CASSYPRMYSGGNQPQHF,TGTGCCAGCAGTTACCCCCGGATGTACTCAGGAGGGAATCAGCCCCAGCATTTT
TRBJ1-1,few,TRBV18,-,CASSPLGQKNTEAFF,TGTGCCAGCTCACCACTAGGACAGAAGAACACTGAAGCTTTCTTT
TRBJ2-1,-,TRBV7-9,TRBD2,CASSTRLAGGLRGEQFF,TGTGCCAGCAGCACGCGACTAGCGGGAGGACTTCGCGGTGAGCAGTTCTTC
TRBJ1-4,medium-sized,TRBV4-2,-,CASSQDLTPWGLDEKLFF,TGTGCCAGCAGCCAAGATTTAACTCCGTGGGGGCTGGATGAAAAACTGTTTTTT
TRBJ2-1,-,TRBV27,TRBD2,CASSFSGAGGNEQFF,TGTGCCAGCAGTTTTAGCGGGGCAGGTGGCAATGAGCAGTTCTTC
TRBJ2-1,-,TRBV5-7,-,CASSLRSNRGSSYNEQFF,TGTGCCAGCAGCTTGAGGTCCAATCGGGGTAGCTCCTACAATGAGCAGTTCTTC
TRBJ2-5,-,TRBV27,-,CASSLHGIQETQYF,TGTGCCAGCAGTTTACATGGCATCCAAGAGACCCAGTACTTC
TRBJ1-1,-,TRBV9,-,CASSVGGLATEAFF,TGTGCCAGCAGCGTAGGAGGCCTGGCGACTGAAGCTTTCTTT
TRBJ1-4,-,TRBV6-5,-,CASSPGEKLFF,TGTGCCAGCAGCCCCGGGGAAAAACTGTTTTTT